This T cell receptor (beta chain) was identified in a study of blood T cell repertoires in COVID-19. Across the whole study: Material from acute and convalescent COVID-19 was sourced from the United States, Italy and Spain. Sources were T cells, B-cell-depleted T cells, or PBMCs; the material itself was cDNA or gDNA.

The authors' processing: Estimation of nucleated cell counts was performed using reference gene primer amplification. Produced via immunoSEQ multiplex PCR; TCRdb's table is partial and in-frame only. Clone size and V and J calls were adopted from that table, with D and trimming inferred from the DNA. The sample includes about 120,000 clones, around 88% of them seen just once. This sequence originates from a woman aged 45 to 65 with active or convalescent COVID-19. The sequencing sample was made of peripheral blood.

The CDR3 is CASSLDREAGLHNEQFF. In DNA, the CDR3 is TGTGCCAGCAGCTTAGATCGAGAGGCGGGACTTCACAATGAGCAGTTCTTC. J is TRBJ2-1 and V is TRBV7-9, with a tentative D call TRBD2 (6 bases). From germline, CDR1 is SEHNR and CDR2 FQNEAQ (reference sequence). V lost 1 base, J lost 5 bases, and 18 bases lay in between. The CDR3 contains 17 residues.